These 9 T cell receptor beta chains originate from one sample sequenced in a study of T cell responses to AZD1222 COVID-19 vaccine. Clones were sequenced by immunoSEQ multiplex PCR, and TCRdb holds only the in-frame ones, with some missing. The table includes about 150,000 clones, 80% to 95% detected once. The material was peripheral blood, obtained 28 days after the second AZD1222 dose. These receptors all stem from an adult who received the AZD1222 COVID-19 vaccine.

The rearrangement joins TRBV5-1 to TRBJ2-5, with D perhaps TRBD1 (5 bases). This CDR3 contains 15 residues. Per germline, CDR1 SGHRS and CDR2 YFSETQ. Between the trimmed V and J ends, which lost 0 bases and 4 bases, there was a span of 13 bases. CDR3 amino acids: CASSLDGLGPETQYF. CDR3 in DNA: TGCGCCAGCAGCTTGGACGGCCTGGGGCCAGAGACCCAGTACTTC.

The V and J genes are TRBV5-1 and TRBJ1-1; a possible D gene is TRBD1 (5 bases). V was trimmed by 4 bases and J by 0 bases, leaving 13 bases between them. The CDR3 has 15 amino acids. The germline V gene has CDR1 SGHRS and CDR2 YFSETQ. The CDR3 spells CASSPPGPMNTEAFF. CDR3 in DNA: TGCGCCAGCAGCCCACCGGGGCCGATGAACACTGAAGCTTTCTTT.

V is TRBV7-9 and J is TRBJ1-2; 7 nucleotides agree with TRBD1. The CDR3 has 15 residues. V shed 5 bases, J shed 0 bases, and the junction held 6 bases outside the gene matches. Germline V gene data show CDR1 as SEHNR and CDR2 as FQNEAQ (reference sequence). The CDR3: CASSRGGTSNYGYTF. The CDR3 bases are TGTGCCAGCAGCCGAGGGGGCACCTCTAACTATGGCTACACCTTC.

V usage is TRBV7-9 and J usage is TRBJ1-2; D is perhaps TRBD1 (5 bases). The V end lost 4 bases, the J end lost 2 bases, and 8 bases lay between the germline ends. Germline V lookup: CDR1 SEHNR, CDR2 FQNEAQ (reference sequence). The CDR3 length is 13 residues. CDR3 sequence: CASSSQVNYGYTF. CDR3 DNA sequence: TGTGCCAGCAGCTCACAGGTCAACTATGGCTACACCTTC. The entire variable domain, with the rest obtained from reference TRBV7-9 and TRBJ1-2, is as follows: DTGVSQNPRHKITKRGQNVTFRCDPISEHNRLYWYRQTLGQGPEFLTYFQNEAQLEKSRLLSDRFSAERPKGSFSTLEIQRTEQGDSAMYLCASSSQVNYGYTFGSGTRLTVV.

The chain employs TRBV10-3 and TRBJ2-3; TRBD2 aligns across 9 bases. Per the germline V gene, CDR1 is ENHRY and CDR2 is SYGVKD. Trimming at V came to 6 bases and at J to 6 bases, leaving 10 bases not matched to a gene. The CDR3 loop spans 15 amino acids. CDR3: CAIREASGKGDTQYF. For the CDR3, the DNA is TGTGCCATCAGAGAGGCTAGCGGGAAAGGGGATACGCAGTATTTT.

CDR3 sequence reads: CATSSVRTDTQYF. CDR3 nucleotides: TGTGCCACCAGTAGCGTGCGCACAGATACGCAGTATTTT. This chain joins TRBV15 and TRBJ2-3, with a possible D match to TRBD2 (5 bases). Germline CDR1 reads LNHNV; CDR2 reads YYDKDF (reference sequence). Trimming pared 6 bases from V and 1 base from J, leaving 8 bases between. The CDR3 runs 13 residues.

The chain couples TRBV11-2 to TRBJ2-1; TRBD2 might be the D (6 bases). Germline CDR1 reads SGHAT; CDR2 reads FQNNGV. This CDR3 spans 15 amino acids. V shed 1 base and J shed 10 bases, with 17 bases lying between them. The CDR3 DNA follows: TGTGCCAGCAGCTTAGGGAGGGGCATCATCGGGGAGCAGTTCTTC. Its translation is CASSLGRGIIGEQFF.

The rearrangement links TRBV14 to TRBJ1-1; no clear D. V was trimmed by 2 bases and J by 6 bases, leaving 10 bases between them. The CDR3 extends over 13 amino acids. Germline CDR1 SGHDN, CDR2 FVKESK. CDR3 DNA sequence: TGTGCCAGCAGCCAATACGCTCGGGCTGAAGCTTTCTTT. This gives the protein CASSQYARAEAFF.

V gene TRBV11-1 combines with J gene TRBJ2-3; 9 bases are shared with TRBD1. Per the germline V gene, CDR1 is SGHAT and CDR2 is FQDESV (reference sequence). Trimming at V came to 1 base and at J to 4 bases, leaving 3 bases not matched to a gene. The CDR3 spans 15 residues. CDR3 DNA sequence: TGTGCCAGCAGCTTAGGGACAGGGGACGCAGATACGCAGTATTTT. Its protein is CASSLGTGDADTQYF.